Listed below are T cell receptor beta chains from one sample, sequenced in a study of neurological immune-mediated disorders. MiXCR was run by TCRdb on the 5' RACE reads, yielding one entry per CDR3 protein. The top ten clones hold 1.5% to 2% of a sample with approximately 58,000 distinct CDR3 sequences, about an eighth of them seen once. Source material: PBMCs. The source of these receptors is a man aged 55 to 69 in good health. CDR3s leave out the opening cysteine and the closing phenylalanine or tryptophan.

v_call cdr3_aa
TRBV5-1 ASSRTTGWSTEAF
TRBV10-2 ASRDQGAPQH
TRBV7-2 ASSLFGTDQGETQY
TRBV4-3 ASSQVGIPGETQY
TRBV19 ASSPVLNTGELF
TRBV28 ASFGGVAGGDNEQF
TRBV6-5 ASSWDIGQAF
TRBV5-5 ASSSIQGLSYNEQF
TRBV7-8 ASSLDWTGSHGYT
TRBV4-1 ASSQSTATGLGYT
TRBV5-8 ASSQHRTSGGTYNEQF
TRBV12-3/TRBV12-4 ASSPERNYGYT
TRBV7-9 ASSPTPLAGGEQY
TRBV12-3/TRBV12-4 ASSSQRGNQPQH
TRBV29-1 SVQETGGLYGYT
TRBV29-1 SVTNQGRGYT
TRBV7-2 ASSLEWRPDTQY